This T cell receptor beta chain was captured by sequencing in a study of blood T cell repertoires in COVID-19. Study as a whole: Samples taken during acute and convalescent COVID-19 were collected in the United States, Italy and Spain. PBMCs, B-cell-depleted T cells, or T cells provided the cDNA or gDNA that made up the material.

V shed 0 bases and J shed 2 bases, with 10 bases lying between them. Germline V gives CDR1 SQVTM, CDR2 ANQGSEA. CDR3 length equals 14 residues. Under the authors' procedure: Amplified reference gene primers provided the basis for estimating nucleated cell counts. Measured with immunoSEQ multiplex PCR; TCRdb has only the in-frame clones, and not every one. For V, J and clone size, that table is used; D and trimming come from the DNA. The sample yields more than 200,000 clones, approximately 91% seen once. V and J are TRBV29-1 and TRBJ1-2, with a tentative D call TRBD1 (5 bases). The sequence derives from a human donor in a cohort sampled during active COVID-19. Material: peripheral blood. The CDR3 region is CSVEEGGTNYGYTF. In nucleotides, the CDR3 is TGCAGCGTTGAAGAGGGGGGGACGAACTATGGCTACACCTTC.